The 11 T cell receptor beta chains in this list originate from one sample, sequenced in a study of cytomegalovirus exposure and HLA in healthy donors. 13 Jbeta primers and 60 Vbeta primers were used for the PCR. Clones were sequenced by immunoSEQ multiplex PCR, and TCRdb holds only the in-frame ones, with some missing. The sample holds 100,000 to 150,000 clones; about 81% are singletons and the top ten take less than 9.5%. Sequencing input: PBMCs. These receptors were obtained from a woman aged 50 to 60 in good health and CMV-seropositive.

This clone was seen only once. This sequence joins TRBV11-2 and TRBJ2-1; the match to TRBD2 covers 10 bases. V lost 6 bases to trimming and J lost 7 bases; unmatched junction nucleotides: 9. Germline values: CDR1 SGHAT, CDR2 FQNNGV. This CDR3 is 15 amino acids long. The CDR3 reads CASRFSLAGANEQFF. CDR3 in DNA: TGTGCCAGCAGATTTTCGCTAGCGGGAGCGAATGAGCAGTTCTTC. Looking up the rest from reference TRBV11-2 and TRBJ2-1 gives the full variable domain: EAGVAQSPRYKIIEKRQSVAFWCNPISGHATLYWYQQILGQGPKLLIQFQNNGVVDDSQLPKDRFSAERLKGVDSTLKIQPAKLEDSAVYLCASRFSLAGANEQFFGPGTRLTVL.

The rearrangement links TRBV6-6 to TRBJ1-1, with a tentative D call TRBD1 (6 bases). V lost 7 bases and J 0 bases, leaving 9 bases between the germline ends. Per germline, CDR1 MNHNY and CDR2 SVGAGI (reference sequence). CDR3 length equals 13 residues. CDR3 sequence reads: CASKGQLNTEAFF. For the CDR3, the DNA is TGTGCCAGCAAAGGACAGTTGAACACTGAAGCTTTCTTT.

This clone was recorded a few times. This chain uses TRBV27 with TRBJ2-3, with D possibly matching TRBD1 (5 bases). Germline CDR1 MNHEY, CDR2 SMNVEV (reference sequence). The CDR3 is 15 residues long. Trimming removed 8 bases at V and 1 base at J, with 16 bases between. The CDR3 is CASGSTWGGTDTQYF. CDR3 coding DNA: TGTGCCAGCGGATCAACATGGGGCGGCACAGATACGCAGTATTTT.

V gene TRBV18 combines with J gene TRBJ2-7; D may be TRBD2 (5 bases). The V end lost 6 bases, the J end lost 5 bases, and 17 bases lay between the germline ends. Germline-derived CDR1 and CDR2 are KGHSH and LQKENI. The CDR3 extends over 14 amino acids. In nucleotides, the CDR3 is TGTGCCAGCTCCGTTCGGACGGGAAGGGACGAGCAGTACTTC. Translated, it gives CASSVRTGRDEQYF. Full variable domain (rest looked up from reference TRBV18 and TRBJ2-7): NAGVMQNPRHLVRRRGQEARLRCSPMKGHSHVYWYRQLPEEGLKFMVYLQKENIIDESGMPKERFSAEFPKEGPSILRIQQVVRGDSAAYFCASSVRTGRDEQYFGPGTRLTVT.

The sample holds a few counts of this clone. The junction departs from germline at one end; a sequencing error may be responsible. In DNA, the CDR3 is TGTGCTAGCAGCTTAGAAGCAGGGGCGAACACCGGGGAGCTGTTTTTT. Protein sequence: CASSLEAGANTGELFF. This sequence joins TRBV7-7 and TRBJ2-2, with TRBD1 as a possible D gene (6 bases). This CDR3 comprises 16 residues. The germline CDR1 and CDR2 sequences are SSHAT and FNYEAQ (reference sequence).

This clone has a single count. This rearrangement joins TRBV6-1 to TRBJ2-7; 7 bases match TRBD1. The germline gives CDR1 MNHNS, CDR2 SASEGT. J lost 7 bases, V lost 7 bases, and 10 bases had no gene match. CDR3 length equals 13 residues. The DNA for the CDR3 is TGTGCCAGCAAAGTAGAGGGGGCGCGGGAGCAGTACTTC. Translated, it gives CASKVEGAREQYF.

This clone was seen only a few times. V gene TRBV7-2 combines with J gene TRBJ2-6; 8 bases align to TRBD2. V dropped 1 base and J dropped 0; count of bases not matched to a gene: 8. Germline V gives CDR1 SGHTA, CDR2 FQGNSA. The CDR3 runs to 19 residues. The CDR3 loop reads CASSLGLTSVHSGANVLTF. DNA of the CDR3: TGTGCCAGCAGCTTAGGGCTGACTAGCGTGCACTCTGGGGCCAACGTCCTGACTTTC.

This clone was seen just once. The gene calls are TRBV7-3 and TRBJ2-5; 7 nucleotides match TRBD1. Per the germline V gene, CDR1 is SGHTA and CDR2 is FQGTGA. The V gene end was trimmed by 0 bases and the J gene end by 1 base; junction bases not matched to a gene: 2. The CDR3 spans 15 residues. The CDR3 DNA is TGTGCCAGCAGCTTAACGGGACAGTCCCAAGAGACCCAGTACTTC. Translated, it gives CASSLTGQSQETQYF.

The V gene is TRBV5-1, the J gene TRBJ1-1, with TRBD1 matching over 11 bases. V was clipped by 3 bases and J by 5 bases; unmatched bases: 9. This CDR3 is 16 amino acids long. The germline V gene has CDR1 SGHRS and CDR2 YFSETQ. Written as DNA, the CDR3 is TGCGCCAGCAGCTCCGGTGGGGGACAGGGGGTTACTGAAGCTTTCTTT. It specifies CASSSGGGQGVTEAFF.

This chain joins TRBV28 and TRBJ1-1; D remains unclear. Germline lookup yields CDR1 MDHEN and CDR2 SYDVKM. V was clipped by 7 bases and J by 1 base, with 7 bases between them. CDR3 length: 12 residues. The DNA of the CDR3 is TGTGCCAGCAAGTCGGGGAACACTGAAGCTTTCTTT. Translating it yields CASKSGNTEAFF.

This chain uses TRBV27 with TRBJ1-4, with D possibly matching TRBD1 (5 bases). Germline V CDR1 and CDR2: MNHEY, SMNVEV (reference sequence). Trimming stripped 5 bases from V and 5 bases from J, with 9 bases between. This CDR3 region has 13 residues. Here the CDR3 DNA reads TGTGCCAGCAGTCCTCGGGGGAATGAAAAACTGTTTTTT. This encodes CASSPRGNEKLFF. The full variable domain, rest sourced from reference TRBV27 and TRBJ1-4, is EAQVTQNPRYLITVTGKKLTVTCSQNMNHEYMSWYRQDPGLGLRQIYYSMNVEVTDKGDVPEGYKVSRKEKRNFPLILESPSPNQTSLYFCASSPRGNEKLFFGSGTQLSVL.